The source of this T cell receptor (beta chain) is a study of CD8 T cells in ankylosing spondylitis (dated by TCRdb to 2016 to 2017). As for the study more broadly: To find TCR variants linked to disease, the study profiled T cell receptor beta repertoires in ankylosing spondylitis patients and healthy donors. The whole study cohort included 85 to 120 healthy donors and 25 ankylosing spondylitis patients. Peripheral blood was sampled, and synovial fluid was also collected from ankylosing spondylitis patients. The paper's findings and limits, for the study overall: Blood from ankylosing spondylitis patients appeared to be characterized by a TCR beta motif composed of about 8 highly homologous amino acid variants. According to the report, matched synovial fluid samples from ankylosing spondylitis patients were significantly enriched for the disease-linked clones. Some motif variants were previously reported in synovial fluid and blood of reactive arthritis patients, suggesting common disease-initiation mechanisms. In peripheral blood, the disease-linked clones were found at relatively low frequencies and had a CD8+ phenotype.

This clonotype has at least ten counts. Its antigen is not yet known. Base qualities were left out, and no much larger clone turns up one base away. Sequencing was carried out with an Illumina HiSeq 2500. Quantitative 5'-RACE with molecular barcodes was used to prepare TCR beta libraries. The authors' pipeline ran thus. A new computational method based on a probabilistic model of VDJ rearrangement was used to identify disease-linked TCR variants. TCRdb applied fastp at Q25 and MiXCR to the public reads, then kept only in-frame beta chains. Entries that share a CDR3 protein sequence are merged under the most common genes and DNA. For this entry, the V and J calls and clone size follow TCRdb and not the study's own pipeline. The sample data list 200,000 to 250,000 distinct CDR3 sequences, and about 10% of these were observed just once. The ten biggest clones cover under 7% of the sample. V is cut by 5 bases and J by 5 bases, and the space between the germline ends is 12 bases. The CDR3 measures 13 amino acids from cysteine to phenylalanine. The read is trimmed to its CDR3 DNA, 39 bases read in frame from base 1. As encoded in the germline V gene (reference sequence), CDR1 is MNHEY while CDR2 is SMNVEV.

This receptor was identified in a male donor with ankylosing spondylitis or in good health (not recorded which). Sequencing was carried out using blood, either unsorted or a sorted T cell fraction (not recorded which). The chain was built from TRBV27 and TRBJ2-5; the D gene remains uncertain. The DNA is as follows: TGTGCCAGCAGTCTCGATTACGGGGAGACCCAGTACTTC. Translated, it gives CASSLDYGETQYF.